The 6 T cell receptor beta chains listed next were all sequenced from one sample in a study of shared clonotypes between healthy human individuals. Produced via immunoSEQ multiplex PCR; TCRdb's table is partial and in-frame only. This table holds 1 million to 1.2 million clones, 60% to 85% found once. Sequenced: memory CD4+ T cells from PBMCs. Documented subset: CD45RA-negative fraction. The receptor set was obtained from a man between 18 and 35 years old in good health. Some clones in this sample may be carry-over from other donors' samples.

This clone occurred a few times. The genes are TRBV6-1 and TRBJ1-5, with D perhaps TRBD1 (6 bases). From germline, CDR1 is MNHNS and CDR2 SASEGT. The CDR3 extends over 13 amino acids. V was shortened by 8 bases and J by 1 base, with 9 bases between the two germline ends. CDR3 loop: CASQGKSNQPQHF. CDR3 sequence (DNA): TGTGCCAGCCAGGGGAAGAGCAATCAGCCCCAGCATTTT.

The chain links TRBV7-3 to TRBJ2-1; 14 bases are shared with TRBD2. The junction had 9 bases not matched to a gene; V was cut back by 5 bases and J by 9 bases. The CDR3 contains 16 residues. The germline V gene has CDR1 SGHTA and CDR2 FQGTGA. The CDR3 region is CASSPYGTSGSTEQFF. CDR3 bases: TGTGCCAGCAGCCCCTACGGGACTAGCGGGAGTACTGAGCAGTTCTTC.

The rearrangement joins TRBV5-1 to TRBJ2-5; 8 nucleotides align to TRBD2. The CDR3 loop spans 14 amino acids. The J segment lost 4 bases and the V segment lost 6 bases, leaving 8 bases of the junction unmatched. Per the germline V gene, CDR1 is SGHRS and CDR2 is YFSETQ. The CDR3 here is CASTMGAGGETQYF. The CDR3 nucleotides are TGCGCCAGCACCATGGGGGCGGGAGGAGAGACCCAGTACTTC.

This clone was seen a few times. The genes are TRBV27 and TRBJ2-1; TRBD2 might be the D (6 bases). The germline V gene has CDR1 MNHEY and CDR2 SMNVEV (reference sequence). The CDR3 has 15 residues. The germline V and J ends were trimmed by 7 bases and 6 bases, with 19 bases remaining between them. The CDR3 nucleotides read TGTGCCAGCAACACGGGACTTACCACCCCCAATGAGCAGTTCTTC. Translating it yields CASNTGLTTPNEQFF.

The CDR3, as DNA: TGTGCCATCAGTGCCGGTAGCGGGTTTTACGAGCAGTACTTC. Protein: CAISAGSGFYEQYF. This chain joins TRBV10-3 and TRBJ2-7, with TRBD2 matching over 7 bases. After removal of 4 bases from V and 4 bases from J, the junction contained 7 bases not matched to a gene. This CDR3 comprises 14 residues. Per the germline V gene, CDR1 is ENHRY and CDR2 is SYGVKD.

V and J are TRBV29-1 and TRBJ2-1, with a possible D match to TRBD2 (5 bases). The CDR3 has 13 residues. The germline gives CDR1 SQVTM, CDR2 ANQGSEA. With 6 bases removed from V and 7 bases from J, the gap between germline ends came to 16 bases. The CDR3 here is CSVNDYTGNEQFF. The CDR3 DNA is TGCAGCGTCAACGATTATACGGGGAATGAGCAGTTCTTC.